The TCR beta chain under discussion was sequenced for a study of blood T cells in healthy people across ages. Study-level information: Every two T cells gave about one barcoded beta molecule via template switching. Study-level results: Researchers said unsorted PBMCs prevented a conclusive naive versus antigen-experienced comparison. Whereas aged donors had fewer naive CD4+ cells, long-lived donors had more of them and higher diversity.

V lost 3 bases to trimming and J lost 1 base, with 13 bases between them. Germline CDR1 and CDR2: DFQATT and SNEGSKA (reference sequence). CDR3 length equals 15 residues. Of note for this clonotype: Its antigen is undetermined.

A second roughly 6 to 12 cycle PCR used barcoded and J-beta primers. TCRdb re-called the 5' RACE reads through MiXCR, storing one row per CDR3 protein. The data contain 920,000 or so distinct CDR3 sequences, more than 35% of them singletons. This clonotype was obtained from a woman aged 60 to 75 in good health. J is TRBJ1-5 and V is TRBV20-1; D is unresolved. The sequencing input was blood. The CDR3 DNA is TGCAGTGCTAGGGACTGGGAACAGAGCAATCAGCCCCAGCATTTT. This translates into CSARDWEQSNQPQHF.